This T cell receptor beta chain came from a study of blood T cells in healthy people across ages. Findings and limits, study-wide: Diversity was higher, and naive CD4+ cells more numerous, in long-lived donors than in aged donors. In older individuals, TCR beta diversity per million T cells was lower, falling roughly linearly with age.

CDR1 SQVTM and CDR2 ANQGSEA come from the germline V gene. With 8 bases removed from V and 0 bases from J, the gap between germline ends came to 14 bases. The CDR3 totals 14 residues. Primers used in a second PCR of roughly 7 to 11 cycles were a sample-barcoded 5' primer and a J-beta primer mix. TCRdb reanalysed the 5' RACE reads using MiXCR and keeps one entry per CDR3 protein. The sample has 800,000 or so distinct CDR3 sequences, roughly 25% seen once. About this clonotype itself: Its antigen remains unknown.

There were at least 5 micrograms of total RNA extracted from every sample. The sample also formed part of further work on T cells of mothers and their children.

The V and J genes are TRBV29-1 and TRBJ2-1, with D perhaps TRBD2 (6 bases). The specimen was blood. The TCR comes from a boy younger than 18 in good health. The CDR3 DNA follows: TGCAGCTTCGCTTCGGGGGACTCCTACAATGAGCAGTTCTTC. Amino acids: CSFASGDSYNEQFF.